The clone carrying this T cell receptor (beta chain) appeared many times. Its specificity is unknown. This specimen belongs to a study of T cells in Graves' hyperthyroidism and ophthalmopathy. The overall study: At initial diagnosis, before any treatment had begun, peripheral blood was obtained. Notes on the study in general: Researchers found most expanded thyroid clonotypes above 0.001 in blood as well.

This CDR3 region has 15 residues. CDR1 and CDR2 (germline): LGHDT, YNNKEL (reference sequence). V lost 2 bases to trimming and J lost 6 bases; unmatched junction nucleotides: 8. Not enrolled were patients with uncontrolled infection, other autoimmune disease, pregnancy or lactation. The CDR3 regions of TCR beta were amplified from RNA transcripts. A set of HTBI primers served as the primers for a first-round RT-PCR of the TCR CDR3. Using its own MiXCR run on the multiplex PCR reads, TCRdb lists one record per CDR3 protein. In the table there are a few hundred thousand distinct CDR3 sequences, around 15% of which are singletons.

The sample was blood. The clonotype was recovered from a woman between 35 and 50 years old with Graves' ophthalmopathy. This chain connects TRBV3-1 to TRBJ1-1, with TRBD1 matching 8 bases. This chain's CDR3 is CASSQIDMTGAEAFF. Here the CDR3 DNA reads TGTGCCAGCAGCCAAATAGACATGACAGGGGCTGAAGCTTTCTTT.